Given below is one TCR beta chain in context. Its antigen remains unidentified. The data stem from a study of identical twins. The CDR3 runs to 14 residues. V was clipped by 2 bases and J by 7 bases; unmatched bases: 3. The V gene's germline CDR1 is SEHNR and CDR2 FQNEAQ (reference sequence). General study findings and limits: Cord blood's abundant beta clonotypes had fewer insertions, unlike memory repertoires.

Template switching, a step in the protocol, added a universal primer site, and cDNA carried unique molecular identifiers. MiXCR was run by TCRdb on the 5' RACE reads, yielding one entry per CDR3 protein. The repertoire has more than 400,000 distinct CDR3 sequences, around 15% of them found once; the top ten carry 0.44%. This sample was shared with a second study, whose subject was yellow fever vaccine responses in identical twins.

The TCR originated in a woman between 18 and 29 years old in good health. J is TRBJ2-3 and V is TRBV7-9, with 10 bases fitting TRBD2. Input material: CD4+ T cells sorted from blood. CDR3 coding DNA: TGTGCCAGCAGCTTACTAGCGGGAGAACATACGCAGTATTTT. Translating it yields CASSLLAGEHTQYF. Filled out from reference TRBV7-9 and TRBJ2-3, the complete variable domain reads DTGVSQNPRHKITKRGQNVTFRCDPISEHNRLYWYRQTLGQGPEFLTYFQNEAQLEKSRLLSDRFSAERPKGSFSTLEIQRTEQGDSAMYLCASSLLAGEHTQYFGPGTRLTVL.